Presented here are 12 T cell receptor beta chains from one specimen sequenced in a study of CD8 T cells in Susac syndrome. RNA in amounts of roughly 0.5 to 1 ug was reverse transcribed with random hexamers. MiXCR, run by TCRdb on the immunoSEQ multiplex PCR reads, gives a single entry per CDR3 protein. The repertoire holds about 180,000 distinct CDR3 sequences, with approximately 94% as singletons. The sequenced sample was CD4+ T cells from PBMCs. These receptors all stem from a human donor with Susac syndrome.

This sequence joins TRBV20-1 and TRBJ1-6; tentatively, D is TRBD1 (5 bases). The CDR3 has 16 residues. Germline CDR1 and CDR2: DFQATT and SNEGSKA (reference sequence). Trimming removed 0 bases at V and 7 bases at J, with 16 bases between. The CDR3: CSARDGSGWTNSPLHF. As DNA, the CDR3 is TGCAGTGCTAGAGATGGTTCAGGGTGGACCAATTCACCCCTCCACTTT.

The chain couples TRBV19 to TRBJ1-1, with D tentatively TRBD1 (6 bases). Trimming cost V 9 bases and J 11 bases, with 22 bases left between them. Per germline, CDR1 LNHDA and CDR2 SQIVND (reference sequence). The CDR3 totals 13 residues. CDR3 coding DNA: TGTGCCAGCACGCTGGTGGGGGCGCGGAATGCTTTCTTT. It specifies CASTLVGARNAFF.

This rearrangement joins TRBV6-1 to TRBJ1-5, with D uncertain. V lost 7 bases to trimming and J lost 4 bases, with 14 bases between them. CDR1 and CDR2 (germline): MNHNS, SASEGT. This CDR3 has 14 residues. CDR3 amino acids: CASIPPDGNQPQHF. The CDR3 region has the DNA TGTGCCAGCATCCCTCCTGACGGAAATCAGCCCCAGCATTTT.

J is TRBJ2-1 and V is TRBV21-1; TRBD1 is the table's D call, not checked against the DNA. TRBV21-1 constitutes a pseudogene. The CDR3 contains 14 residues. CDR3 nucleotides: TGTGCCAGCAGCGACGGGACAGGGGACGGCGAGCAGTTCTTC. Its translation: CASSDGTGDGEQFF.

As DNA, the CDR3 is TGTGCCAGCAGCTCCCCGCAACCCGGCGGAAAACTGTTTTTT. Protein product: CASSSPQPGGKLFF. The rearrangement joins TRBV7-9 to TRBJ1-4; D gene uncertain. The germline V gene has CDR1 SEHNR and CDR2 FQNEAQ (reference sequence). CDR3 size: 14 residues. Trimming removed 4 bases at V and 10 bases at J, with 16 bases between.

The V call is TRBV2, the J call TRBJ2-7; D is undetermined. This CDR3 is built from 11 residues. The V end was cut by 6 bases, the J end by 3 bases, with 6 bases between. CDR1 is SNHLY, CDR2 FYNNEI, per germline. For the CDR3, the DNA is TGTGCCAGCAGGGATTTCTACGAGCAGTACTTC. This sequence encodes CASRDFYEQYF.

The genes are TRBV7-2 and TRBJ2-6; TRBD2 aligns across 8 bases. Germline V gene lookup returns CDR1 SGHTA and CDR2 FQGNSA. V shed 5 bases and J 1 base; nucleotides not matched to a gene: 7. This CDR3 contains 17 residues. Written as DNA, the CDR3 is TGTGCCAGCAGCCGACTAGCGTTTCTATCTGGGGCCAACGTCCTGACTTTC. Its translation: CASSRLAFLSGANVLTF.

This clonotype is a singleton in its sample. This chain joins TRBV6-5 and TRBJ1-1; D perhaps matches TRBD1 (5 bases). V lost 6 bases to trimming and J lost 0 bases, with 14 bases between them. The germline V gene encodes CDR1 MNHEY and CDR2 SVGAGI. This CDR3 contains 15 residues. CDR3 in amino acids: CASSSVGVMNTEAFF. CDR3 nucleotides: TGTGCCAGCAGCAGCGTGGGGGTAATGAACACTGAAGCTTTCTTT.

This chain joins TRBV6-2 or TRBV6-3 and TRBJ2-1, with 9 bases aligning to TRBD2. Germline values: CDR1 MNHEY, CDR2 SVGEGT. The CDR3 contains 15 residues. V lost 6 bases, J lost 4 bases, and 7 bases stayed unmatched. CDR3 DNA: TGTGCCAGCAGCCAGCGGGGGGCCCAATACAATGAGCAGTTCTTC. This gives the protein CASSQRGAQYNEQFF.

The chain recombines TRBV7-2 with TRBJ2-3; D uncertain. CDR1 is SGHTA, CDR2 FQGNSA, per germline. The CDR3 loop spans 13 amino acids. V lost 6 bases and J lost 6, with 13 bases in between. The CDR3: CASSPTTVDTQYF. The CDR3 region has the DNA TGTGCCAGCAGTCCAACAACGGTCGATACGCAGTATTTT. The entire variable domain, with the rest obtained from reference TRBV7-2 and TRBJ2-3, is as follows: GAGVSQSPSNKVTEKGKDVELRCDPISGHTALYWYRQSLGQGLEFLIYFQGNSAPDKSGLPSDRFSAERTGGSVSTLTIQRTQQEDSAVYLCASSPTTVDTQYFGPGTRLTVL.

V is TRBV7-8 and J is TRBJ1-6; 9 bases align to TRBD1. Per germline, CDR1 SGHVS and CDR2 FQNEAQ. V lost 6 bases, J lost 14 bases, and 14 bases stayed unmatched. The CDR3 sequence is 15 residues long. The CDR3 loop is CASSTGTGPRLALHF. As DNA, the CDR3 is TGTGCCAGCAGTACCGGGACAGGGCCCCGTCTCGCCCTCCACTTT.

The chain recombines TRBV5-1 with TRBJ2-1; D call uncertain. V dropped 5 bases and J dropped 0 bases, with 9 bases sitting between them. The germline gives CDR1 SGHRS, CDR2 YFSETQ. The CDR3 loop spans 14 amino acids. The CDR3 is CASSDQSSYNEQFF. CDR3 in DNA: TGCGCCAGCAGTGACCAGAGCTCCTACAATGAGCAGTTCTTC.